The 4 T cell receptor beta chains in this list originate from one sample, sequenced in a study of PD-1 blockade in mismatch repair-deficient tumors (dated by TCRdb to the late 2010s). Preparation of the library involved the immunoSEQ multiplex PCR assay. TCRdb carries this immuneACCESS record with in-frame sequences only. Its versions omit some clonotypes, under half of them owing to an unresolved V gene in the studies checked, with the rest unexplained. Across this sample there are around 37,000 clones, with approximately 88% seen only once. The ten largest clonotypes hold 0.9% to 1.2% of the sample. Sequenced material: PBMCs, taken 38 weeks after starting pembrolizumab. The receptors shown here come from an adult with mismatch repair-deficient cancer.

This clone was counted a single time. V usage is TRBV4-1 and J usage is TRBJ1-1, with 8 bases aligning to TRBD1. From germline, CDR1 is MGHRA and CDR2 YSYEKL. Trimming removed 2 bases from V and 6 bases from J; junction bases left unmatched: 5. The CDR3 spans 14 residues. CDR3 protein: CASSQYGTGSEAFF. The CDR3 DNA sequence: TGCGCCAGCAGCCAATACGGGACAGGCTCTGAAGCTTTCTTT.

Points on this clone: One end of the junction is discordant with germline, which a read error may explain. The chain is built from TRBV7-3 and TRBJ2-3, with 9 bases aligning to TRBD1. CDR3 length: 15 residues. Germline CDR1 SGHTA, CDR2 FQGTGA. The CDR3, as DNA: TGTGTCAGCAGCATCTACAGGGGGCGAGCAGATACGCAGTATTTT. Amino acid sequence: CVSSIYRGRADTQYF.

This clone was recorded a few times. The chain couples TRBV7-6 to TRBJ2-7, with D perhaps TRBD1 (6 bases). Germline V gives CDR1 SGHVS, CDR2 FNYEAQ. V shed 5 bases and J shed 3 bases, with 17 bases lying between them. The CDR3 extends over 15 amino acids. The DNA for the CDR3 is TGTGCCAGCAGCCCGGGGACAAACACCTTCTACGAGCAGTACTTC. Its protein product is CASSPGTNTFYEQYF.

The chain joins TRBV5-4 to TRBJ2-1; perhaps TRBD2 as D (5 bases). Germline assignment: CDR1 SGHNT and CDR2 YYREEE (reference sequence). Trimming took 4 bases from V and 7 from J, leaving 18 bases between them. The CDR3 length is 15 residues. Here the CDR3 reads CASSSLREGPNEQFF. For the CDR3, the DNA is TGTGCCAGCAGCAGCTTAAGAGAGGGTCCGAATGAGCAGTTCTTC.